The present TCR beta chain was sequenced within a study of blood T cell repertoires in COVID-19 (dated by TCRdb to the early 2020s). Study-level background: Samples from collaborators originated in the United States, Italy and Spain and spanned both the acute and convalescent phases of COVID-19. A freely available public database, intended as a resource for researchers studying the immune response to SARS-CoV-2, is where the repertoires were released. The samples were drawn from two sources: the first 160 participants of the ongoing ImmuneRACE study, and 1,200 or so subjects contributed by 6 global collaborators. Where available, HLA class I and class II types were obtained from metadata supplied by the sample provider rather than from assay-based typing. The material from the prospective study consisted of cDNA or gDNA derived from T cells, B-cell-depleted T cells, or PBMCs. Nearly every sample came with metadata listing a de-identified subject ID, COVID-19 status, age in years and sex. Deeply sampled blood TCRbeta repertoires from subjects exposed to, actively infected with, or recovered from COVID-19 were included in the dataset.

Participants in the prospective study were aged 18 to 89 years, lived in 20 to 30 United States geographic areas, and enrolled through a virtual design. In the prospective study, participants were assigned to cohorts based on the clinical history participants reported in a screening survey and a study questionnaire. Recovered participants in ImmuneRACE Cohort 3 were defined as having two consecutive negative NP/OP PCR tests, clearance from a healthcare professional, or resolution of symptoms. Each participant in the prospective study had whole blood, serum and a nasopharyngeal or oropharyngeal swab collected by mobile phlebotomists. Participants in the prospective study had the option to provide additional blood draws and questionnaires over an approximately 2-month period. Before DNA extraction, prospective study blood samples were shipped either frozen or at room temperature. TCRbeta CDR3 regions were amplified from genomic DNA using the immunoSEQ Assay, a bias-controlled multiplex PCR. As for how the authors treated the data: Within the assay, amplification of reference gene primers was used to estimate how many nucleated cells each sample contained. To quantify the absolute abundance of each unique TCRbeta CDR3 rearrangement, sequence reads were collapsed and filtered. For each sample, productive Simpson clonality was calculated as the square root of Simpson's diversity index across productive rearrangements. TCRdb provides this immuneACCESS table in a form limited to in-frame rearrangements. Some clones are lacking; in checked studies, under half of them reflect an unresolved V gene, and why the rest are absent is not known. D and trimming come from the DNA, and the V and J calls and clone size come from that table. The sample yields approximately 310,000 clones; around nine tenths were counted once. The ten largest clones take up roughly 5% of the sample.

Points on this clone: Which antigen it targets is not known. The record has no base qualities; no much larger clone is one base away.

Broader findings and caveats from the paper: Clinical and demographic metadata were provided uncurated, with the amount varying by source and participant.

This clonotype originated in a man aged 55-75 years who had recovered from COVID-19. The specimen was PBMCs or T cells enriched from blood (not recorded which).

The CDR3 protein is CASSTNLRGQPQHF. Read as DNA, the sequence is TGTGCCAGCAGCACTAATTTGCGGGGTCAGCCCCAGCATTTT. The receptor chain draws on TRBV7-2 and TRBJ1-5; the D gene assignment is ambiguous. The V and J ends are trimmed by 5 bases and 6 bases, leaving 14 bases between them. From the cysteine up to the phenylalanine, the CDR3 has a length of 14 residues. Only the CDR3 DNA stays, 42 bases, in frame from base 1. The CDR1 and CDR2 encoded by the germline V gene are SGHTA and FQGNSA.